The entry that follows covers one T cell receptor (beta chain) sequence. It has no known antigen specificity. No quality values exist for individual bases; no much larger clone is one base distant. The data stem from a study of blood T cell repertoires in COVID-19 (dated by TCRdb to about 2020). Describing the broader study: The collaborator samples originated in the United States, Italy and Spain and spanned the acute and convalescent phases of COVID-19. Nearly every sample came with metadata listing a de-identified subject ID, COVID-19 status, age in years and sex. Samples came from the ongoing ImmuneRACE study (first 160 participants) plus 1,254 subjects from 6 global collaborators. The prospective study material was composed of cDNA or gDNA derived from T cells, B-cell-depleted T cells, or PBMCs. Where available, HLA class I and class II types were obtained from metadata supplied by the sample provider rather than from assay-based typing. The repertoires were released in a freely available public database intended as a resource for research on the immune response to SARS-CoV-2. Subjects who had been exposed to COVID-19, were actively infected with it, or had recovered from it provided the deeply sampled blood TCRbeta repertoires that made up the dataset.

Collaborating institutions collected whole blood in K2EDTA tubes following their own protocols. For TCRbeta analysis, collaborator samples were shipped as frozen whole blood, as isolated PBMCs, or as DNA extracted from either sample type. TCRbeta CDR3 regions were amplified from genomic DNA using the immunoSEQ Assay, a bias-controlled multiplex PCR. On the study's bioinformatics: The number of nucleated cells in each sample was estimated by amplification of reference gene primers within the assay. To quantify the absolute abundance of each unique TCRbeta CDR3 rearrangement, sequence reads were collapsed and filtered. For each sample, productive Simpson clonality was calculated by taking the square root of Simpson's diversity index across productive rearrangements. As stored in TCRdb, this immuneACCESS dataset retains in-frame rearrangements with V and J assigned. A fraction of the clones does not appear; measured against another copy, unresolved V genes explain less than half of the discrepancy, and the remainder lacks a known reason. For V, J and clone size, that table is used; D and trimming come from the DNA. Present in this sample are some 120,000 clones, almost 70% of which were seen just once. 2% to 2.5% of the sample comes from the top ten.

Points the paper makes about the study in general: Clinical and demographic metadata were provided uncurated, with the amount varying by source and participant.

The sequence came from a woman aged 65 to 85 with acute or convalescent COVID-19. The specimen sequenced was peripheral blood.

The CDR3 reads as follows: CASSPPRGTNEKLFF. The DNA sequence is as follows: TGTGCCAGCTCACCACCGCGGGGGACTAATGAAAAACTGTTTTTT. The sequence is built from TRBV18 and TRBJ1-4; perhaps TRBD1 is the D gene, with 5 bases matching. Sequences KGHSH (CDR1) and LQKENI (CDR2) are obtained from the germline V gene. Deletion took 0 bases off V and 2 bases off J, with a span of 7 bases between the germline ends. The CDR3 sequence holds 15 residues, the cysteine and phenylalanine included. Only the CDR3 DNA is retained, 45 bases long and in frame from the first base.